These 9 T cell receptor beta chains originate from one sample sequenced in a study of human thymus T cells. Thymic material originated from resections removed in the course of corrective heart surgery. Libraries were prepared by immunoSEQ multiplex PCR; TCRdb keeps only in-frame clonotypes and omits some of them. The sample consists of under 150,000 clones, around 94% of them appearing once. Source material: thymus tissue. The source of these receptors is a boy in the first two years of life with a congenital heart defect but otherwise immunologically healthy.

The chain carries TRBV6-6 and TRBJ1-5, with 8 nucleotides matching TRBD1. Losses at the gene ends were 9 bases for V and 0 bases for J; bases not matched to a gene: 4. Germline assignment: CDR1 MNHNY and CDR2 SVGAGI (reference sequence). CDR3 size: 14 residues. The chain's CDR3 is CASRQGYSNQPQHF. The CDR3 region has the DNA TGTGCCAGTAGACAGGGGTATAGCAATCAGCCCCAGCATTTT.

The rearrangement links TRBV11-3 to TRBJ2-5, with a possible D match to TRBD1 (6 bases). Germline V gives CDR1 SGHNT, CDR2 YENEEA. This CDR3 is built from 13 residues. Deletions cut 5 bases from V and 5 bases from J, with 12 bases between. CDR3 loop: CASSGGPGETQYF. The DNA for the CDR3 is TGTGCCAGCAGCGGGGGCCCTGGGGAGACCCAGTACTTC.

This chain joins TRBV7-6 and TRBJ2-7; TRBD1 matches at 10 bases. V trimming: 5 bases; J trimming: 4 bases; junction bases outside the gene matches: 2. Germline CDR1 reads SGHVS; CDR2 reads FNYEAQ. There are 13 residues in the CDR3. CDR3 protein: CASSRTGGYEQYF. The CDR3 nucleotides are TGTGCCAGCAGCCGGACAGGGGGATACGAGCAGTACTTC. Filled out from reference TRBV7-6 and TRBJ2-7, the complete variable domain reads GAGVSQSPRYKVTKRGQDVALRCDPISGHVSLYWYRQALGQGPEFLTYFNYEAQQDKSGLPNDRFSAERPEGSISTLTIQRTEQRDSAMYRCASSRTGGYEQYFGPGTRLTVT.

The chain is built from TRBV5-1 and TRBJ2-7, with D perhaps matching TRBD1 (5 bases). CDR3 length: 14 amino acids. The V end lost 7 bases, the J end lost 0 bases, and 14 bases lay between the germline ends. Germline V gives CDR1 SGHRS, CDR2 YFSETQ. As DNA, the CDR3 is TGCGCCAGCCGCCAAGACAGCAGCTCCTACGAGCAGTACTTC. Protein sequence: CASRQDSSSYEQYF.

The chain recombines TRBV20-1 with TRBJ1-1; no definite D call. Trimming took off 4 bases at V and 8 bases at J, with 11 bases between the two ends. Germline lookup yields CDR1 DFQATT and CDR2 SNEGSKA (reference sequence). CDR3 length: 11 residues. The DNA of the CDR3 is TGCAGTGCTATAGGCCTCAGCGAAGCTTTCTTT. As protein: CSAIGLSEAFF.

The chain has TRBV6-1 and TRBJ1-3; the D is unclear. V lost 3 bases, J lost 2 bases, and 11 bases lay in between. From germline, CDR1 is MNHNS and CDR2 SASEGT. The CDR3 contains 15 residues. The CDR3 DNA is TGTGCCAGCAGTGACCGACCGGTAACTGGAAACACCATATATTTT. Protein sequence: CASSDRPVTGNTIYF.

The J gene is TRBJ1-2, the V gene TRBV4-2; 10 bases agree with TRBD1. The J segment lost 8 bases and the V segment lost 4 bases, leaving 10 bases of the junction unmatched. The CDR3 has 15 residues. Germline V CDR1 and CDR2: LGHNA, YNFKEQ. The CDR3 DNA sequence: TGTGCCAGCAGCCCCCGTCCCGGGACAGGGGTCGGCTACACCTTC. It encodes CASSPRPGTGVGYTF.

The rearrangement joins TRBV2 to TRBJ2-5; D tentatively fits TRBD1 or TRBD2 (5 bases each). Germline CDR1 is SNHLY and CDR2 is FYNNEI. The germline V and J ends were trimmed by 8 bases and 4 bases, with 20 bases remaining between them. The CDR3 has 15 residues. The CDR3 sequence: CASSSGALGGETQYF. The CDR3, as DNA: TGTGCCAGCTCGTCCGGGGCCTTAGGAGGAGAGACCCAGTACTTC.

The J gene is TRBJ2-5, the V gene TRBV9; the match to TRBD2 covers 12 bases. The V gene's germline CDR1 is SGDLS and CDR2 YYNGEE. The CDR3 loop spans 14 amino acids. Germline trimming cut 4 bases from V and 4 bases from J; bases unmatched to any gene: 2. This CDR3 reads CASSSSGGGETQYF. The CDR3 DNA reads as TGTGCCAGCAGCTCTAGCGGGGGGGGAGAGACCCAGTACTTC.